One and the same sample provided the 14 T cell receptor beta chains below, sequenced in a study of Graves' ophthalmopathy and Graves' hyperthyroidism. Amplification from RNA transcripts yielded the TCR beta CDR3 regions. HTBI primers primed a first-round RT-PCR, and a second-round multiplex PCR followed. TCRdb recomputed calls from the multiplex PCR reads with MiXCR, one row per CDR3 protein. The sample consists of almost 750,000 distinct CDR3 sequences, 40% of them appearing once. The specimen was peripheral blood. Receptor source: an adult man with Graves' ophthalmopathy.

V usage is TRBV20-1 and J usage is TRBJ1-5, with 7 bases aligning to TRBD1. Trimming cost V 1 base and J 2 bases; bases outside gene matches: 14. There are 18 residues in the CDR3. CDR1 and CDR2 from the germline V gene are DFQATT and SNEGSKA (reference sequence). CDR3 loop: CSARGLSQGGVGNQPQHF. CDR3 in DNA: TGCAGTGCTAGAGGCCTTTCCCAGGGGGGAGTCGGCAATCAGCCCCAGCATTTT.

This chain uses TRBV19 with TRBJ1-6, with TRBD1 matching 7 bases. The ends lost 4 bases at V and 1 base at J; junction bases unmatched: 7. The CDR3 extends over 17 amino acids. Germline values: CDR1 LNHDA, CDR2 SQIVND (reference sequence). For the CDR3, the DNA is TGTGCCAGTAGTACAAACAGGGGTAGATCCTATAATTCACCCCTCCACTTT. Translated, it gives CASSTNRGRSYNSPLHF.

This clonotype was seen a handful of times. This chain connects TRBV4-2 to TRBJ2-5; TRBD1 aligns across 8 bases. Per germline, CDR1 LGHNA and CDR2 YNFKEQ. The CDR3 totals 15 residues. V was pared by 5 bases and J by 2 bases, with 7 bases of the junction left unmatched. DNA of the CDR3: TGTGCCAGCAGCGCTACGAACAGGGGGCAAGAGACCCAGTACTTC. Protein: CASSATNRGQETQYF.

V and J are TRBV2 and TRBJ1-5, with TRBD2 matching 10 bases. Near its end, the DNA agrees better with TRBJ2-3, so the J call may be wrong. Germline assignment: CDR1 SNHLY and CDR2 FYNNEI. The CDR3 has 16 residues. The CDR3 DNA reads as TGTGCCAGCAGTGCCAATCTAGCGGGAGTGAGGGAGACCCAGTATTTT. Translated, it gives CASSANLAGVRETQYF.

The CDR3 protein is CASSLAAGGGELFF. The CDR3 region has the DNA TGTGCCAGCAGCTTAGCGGCAGGCGGCGGGGAGCTGTTTTTT. The gene calls are TRBV7-9 and TRBJ2-2; D is ambiguous. Trimming pared 0 bases from V and 7 bases from J, leaving 9 bases between. The CDR3 consists of 14 residues. Per the germline V gene, CDR1 is SEHNR and CDR2 is FQNEAQ (reference sequence).

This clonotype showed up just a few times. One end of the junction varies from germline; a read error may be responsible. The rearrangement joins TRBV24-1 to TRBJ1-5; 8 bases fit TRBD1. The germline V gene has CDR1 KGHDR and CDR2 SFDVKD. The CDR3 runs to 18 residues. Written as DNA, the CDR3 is TGTGCCAGCAGTGAACCTGGGGACAGGCCCCTGGGCAATCAGCCCCAGCATTTT. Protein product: CASSEPGDRPLGNQPQHF.

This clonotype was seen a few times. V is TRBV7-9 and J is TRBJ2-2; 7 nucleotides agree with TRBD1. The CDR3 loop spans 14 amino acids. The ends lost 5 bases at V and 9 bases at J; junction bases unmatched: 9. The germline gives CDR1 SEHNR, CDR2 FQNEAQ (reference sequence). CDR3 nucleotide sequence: TGTGCCAGCAGCAGAAGGACAGGTGTCCGGGAGCTGTTTTTT. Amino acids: CASSRRTGVRELFF.

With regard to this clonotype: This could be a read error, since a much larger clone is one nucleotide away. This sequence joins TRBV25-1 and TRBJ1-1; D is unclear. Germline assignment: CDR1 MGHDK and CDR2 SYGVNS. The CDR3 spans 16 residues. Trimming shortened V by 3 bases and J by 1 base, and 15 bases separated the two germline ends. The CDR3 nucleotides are TGTGCCAGCAGTGATGAGGCAATCCACCAGAACACTGAAGCTTTCTTT. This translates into CASSDEAIHQNTEAFF. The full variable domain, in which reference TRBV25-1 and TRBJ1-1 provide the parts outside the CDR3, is EADIYQTPRYLVIGTGKKITLECSQTMGHDKMYWYQQDPGMELHLIHYSYGVNSTEKGDLSSESTVSRIRTEHFPLTLESARPSHTSQYLCASSDEAIHQNTEAFFGQGTRLTVV.

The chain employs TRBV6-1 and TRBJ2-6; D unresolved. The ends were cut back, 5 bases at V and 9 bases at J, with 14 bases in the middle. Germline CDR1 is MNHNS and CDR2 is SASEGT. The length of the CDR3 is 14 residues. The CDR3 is CASSYSRTVNVLTF. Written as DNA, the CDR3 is TGTGCCAGCAGTTACTCGCGTACGGTCAACGTCCTGACTTTC.

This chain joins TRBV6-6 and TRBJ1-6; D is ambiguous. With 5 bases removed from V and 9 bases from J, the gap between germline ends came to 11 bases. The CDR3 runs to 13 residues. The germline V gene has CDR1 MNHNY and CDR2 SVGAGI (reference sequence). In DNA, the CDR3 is TGTGCCAGCAGTCCCACCCGGGCTTCACCCCTCCACTTT. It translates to CASSPTRASPLHF.

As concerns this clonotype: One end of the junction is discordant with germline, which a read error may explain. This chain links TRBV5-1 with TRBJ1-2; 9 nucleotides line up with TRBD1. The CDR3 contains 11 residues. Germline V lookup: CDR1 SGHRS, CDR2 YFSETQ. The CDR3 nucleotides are TGCGCCAGCAGCTTAACAGGGGGCGACGCTTTC. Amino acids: CASSLTGGDAF.

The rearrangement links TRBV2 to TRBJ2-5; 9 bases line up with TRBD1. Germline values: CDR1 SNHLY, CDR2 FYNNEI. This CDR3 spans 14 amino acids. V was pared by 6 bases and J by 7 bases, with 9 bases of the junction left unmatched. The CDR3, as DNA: TGTGCCAGCAGGCCCACAGGGGGCAAGGTGACCCAGTACTTC. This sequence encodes CASRPTGGKVTQYF. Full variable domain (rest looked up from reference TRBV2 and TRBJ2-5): EPEVTQTPSHQVTQMGQEVILRCVPISNHLYFYWYRQILGQKVEFLVSFYNNEISEKSEIFDDQFSVERPDGSNFTLKIRSTKLEDSAMYFCASRPTGGKVTQYFGPGTRLLVL.

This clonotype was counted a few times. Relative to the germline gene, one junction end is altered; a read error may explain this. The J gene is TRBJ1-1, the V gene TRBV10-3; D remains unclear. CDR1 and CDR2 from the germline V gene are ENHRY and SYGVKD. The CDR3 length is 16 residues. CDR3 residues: CATSVSAGEVNTEAFF. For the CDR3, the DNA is TGTGCCACCAGTGTTTCGGCAGGAGAAGTAAACACTGAAGCTTTCTTT.

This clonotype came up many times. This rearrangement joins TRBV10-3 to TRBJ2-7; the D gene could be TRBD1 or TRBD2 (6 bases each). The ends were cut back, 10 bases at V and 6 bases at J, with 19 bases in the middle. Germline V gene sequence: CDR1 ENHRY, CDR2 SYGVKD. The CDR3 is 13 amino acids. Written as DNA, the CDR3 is TGTGCCACCACACCACAGGGAGGCGGCGAGCAGTACTTC. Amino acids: CATTPQGGGEQYF.